The sequence of this TCR beta chain was determined in a study of shared clonotypes between healthy human individuals. Overall study findings and caveats: The four-donor shared clonotypes exceeded non-shared clonotypes in generation probability, with non-shared ones scoring lower. Sequencing depth was expected to affect clonotype sharing among donors.

The authors loaded around 200 ng DNA, roughly 27,000 T cell genomes, into sorted-subset replicate PCRs. Sequenced by immunoSEQ multiplex PCR; TCRdb stores in-frame clones only, minus some. The table shows over 2 million clones, with around 96% occurring only once. The germline V gene encodes CDR1 SGDLS and CDR2 YYNGEE. V was trimmed by 0 bases and J by 1 base, leaving 10 bases between them. There are 15 residues in the CDR3. About this clone: The antigen is unknown. The same CDR3 also results from other DNA sequences found in this sample.

Naive CD8 cells lacked CD45RO, underwent positive selection for CCR7 and left out terminally differentiated effector memory CD45RA+ cells. The origin of this receptor is a man between 18 and 35 years old in good health. The chain links TRBV9 to TRBJ1-1; D might be TRBD1 (5 bases). The sequenced sample was naive CD8+ T cells sorted from blood. In DNA, the CDR3 is TGTGCCAGCAGCGTAGGAGGGCAGGGGAACACTGAAGCTTTCTTT. It translates to CASSVGGQGNTEAFF.